The clone carrying this T cell receptor beta chain was detected once. The table came from immunoSEQ multiplex PCR; TCRdb's copy has only in-frame clones and leaves some out. The repertoire includes approximately 100,000 clones, roughly 80% of them detected once, and 0.99% sits in the top ten. This entry is derived from a study of T cell clones after liver transplantation. As for the study in general: Pre-transplant mixed lymphocyte reactions yielded third-party-reactive TCRbeta sequences as comparators for graft-donor-reactive sequences. Patients counted as tolerant after at least one year off all immunosuppression, enzymes not exceeding twice normal. Timepoints were pre-transplant, pre-withdrawal, and after withdrawal was completed or failed.

Unstimulated PBMCs were sorted into CD3+CD4+ and CD3+CD8+ populations. The CDR3 covers 15 residues. V was trimmed by 4 bases and J by 1 base, leaving 12 bases between them. Germline V gene lookup returns CDR1 MNHEY and CDR2 SMNVEV (reference sequence). This chain links TRBV27 with TRBJ2-3; D is possibly TRBD2 (6 bases). The receptor comes from a human donor who received a liver transplant. Sample: CD4+ T cells from blood, taken before liver transplant. The CDR3 DNA is TGTGCCAGCAGTTATTCACTAGCTGGCACAGATACGCAGTATTTT. This translates into CASSYSLAGTDTQYF.